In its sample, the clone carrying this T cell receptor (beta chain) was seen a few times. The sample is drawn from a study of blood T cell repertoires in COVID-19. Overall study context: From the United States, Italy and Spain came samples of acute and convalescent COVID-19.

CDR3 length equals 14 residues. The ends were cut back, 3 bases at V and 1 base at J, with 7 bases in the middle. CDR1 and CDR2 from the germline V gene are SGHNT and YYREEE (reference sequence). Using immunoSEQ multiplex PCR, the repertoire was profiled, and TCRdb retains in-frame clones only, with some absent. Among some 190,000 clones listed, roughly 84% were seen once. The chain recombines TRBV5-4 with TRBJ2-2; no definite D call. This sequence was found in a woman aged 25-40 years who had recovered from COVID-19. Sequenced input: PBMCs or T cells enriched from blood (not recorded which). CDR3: CASSSYRNTGELFF. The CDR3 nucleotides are TGTGCCAGCAGCTCCTACAGGAACACCGGGGAGCTGTTTTTT.